The clone carrying this TCR beta chain was counted a few times. Its antigen remains unknown. One entry per CDR3 protein, called by TCRdb with MiXCR from the reads. The repertoire holds about 830,000 distinct CDR3 sequences, with roughly 33% as singletons. Germline assignment: CDR1 SGHRS and CDR2 YFSETQ. This CDR3 region has 14 residues. V dropped 0 bases and J dropped 4 bases, with 8 bases sitting between them. This specimen belongs to a study of T cell repertoires in cytomegalovirus infection. Study overall: Carrying CMV and the relevant HLA type showed in public TCR beta signatures. Study-level points and caveats: Summed frequency of public TCR beta families distinguished CMV carriers with the relevant HLA.

The sequences come from cultured CD8+ T cells from PBMCs, collected from culture after CMV antigen stimulation. V and J are TRBV5-1 and TRBJ1-5; possible D gene TRBD1, 5 bases. The sequence came from a human donor in good health (CMV status not recorded). Some clones in this sample may be carry-over from other donors' samples. DNA for the CDR3: TGCGCCAGCAGCTTGGGGGGGTGGAATCAGCCCCAGCATTTT. Protein sequence: CASSLGGWNQPQHF.